The sequence of this T cell receptor (beta chain) was determined in a study of CD8 T cells in ankylosing spondylitis. This clonotype occurred many times. The antigen is unknown. TCRdb ran MiXCR on the 5' RACE reads and lists one entry per CDR3 protein. The sample carries some 52,000 distinct CDR3 sequences, less than 8.5% recorded once. Study-wide results and caveats: For ankylosing spondylitis blood, a TCR beta motif of several highly homologous variants appeared characteristic.

The V gene's germline CDR1 is SGHDT and CDR2 YYEEEE. The CDR3 is made up of 14 amino acids. Between the trimmed V and J ends, which lost 2 bases and 7 bases, there was a span of 15 bases. The sequence was collected from a female donor with ankylosing spondylitis or in good health (not recorded which). Sequenced material: blood, either unsorted or a sorted T cell fraction (not recorded which). The rearrangement joins TRBV5-6 to TRBJ1-2; D is uncertain. CDR3 residues: CASSFTASVSGYTF. DNA of the CDR3: TGTGCCAGCAGCTTTACTGCCTCCGTTTCTGGCTACACCTTC.